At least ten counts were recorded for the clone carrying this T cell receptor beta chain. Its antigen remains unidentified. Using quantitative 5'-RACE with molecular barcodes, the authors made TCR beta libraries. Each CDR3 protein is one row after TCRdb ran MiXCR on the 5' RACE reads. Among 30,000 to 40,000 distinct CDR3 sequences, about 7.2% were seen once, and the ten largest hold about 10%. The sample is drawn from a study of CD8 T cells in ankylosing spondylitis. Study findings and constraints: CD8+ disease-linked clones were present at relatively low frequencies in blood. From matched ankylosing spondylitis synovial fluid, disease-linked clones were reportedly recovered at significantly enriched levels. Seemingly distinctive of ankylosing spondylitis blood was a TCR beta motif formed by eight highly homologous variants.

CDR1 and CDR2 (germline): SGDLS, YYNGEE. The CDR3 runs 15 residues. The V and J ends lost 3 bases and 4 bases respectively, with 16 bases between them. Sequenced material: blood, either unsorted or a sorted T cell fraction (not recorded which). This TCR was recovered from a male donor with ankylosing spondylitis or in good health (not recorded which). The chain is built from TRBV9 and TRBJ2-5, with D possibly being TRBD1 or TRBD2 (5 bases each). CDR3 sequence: CASSAPPGPRETQYF. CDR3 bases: TGTGCCAGCAGCGCCCCTCCGGGACCTAGAGAGACCCAGTACTTC.